The 9 T cell receptor beta chains below come from one sample, sequenced in a study of post-analysis software for immune sequencing data. Study-wide points: Patients had higher frequencies than controls of five TRBV segments, including TRBV5-6, TRBV5-1 and TRBV20-1.

cDNA libraries for TCR beta contained unique molecular identifiers. MiXCR was run by TCRdb on the PCR reads, yielding one entry per CDR3 protein. Seen here are some 500,000 distinct CDR3 sequences, roughly 45% observed once, and the top ten hold roughly 12%. Antigens for these TCRs are unknown. The sequenced material came from blood. Source of these receptors: a girl under 18 with multiple sclerosis.

The rearrangement joins TRBV5-1 to TRBJ2-1, with 13 bases that match TRBD2. With 4 bases clipped from V and 9 bases from J, the junction kept 13 bases outside the gene matches. Germline CDR1 is SGHRS and CDR2 is YFSETQ. This CDR3 spans 17 amino acids. CDR3 loop: CASSPALAGGPIGEQFF. CDR3 in DNA: TGCGCCAGCAGCCCGGCACTAGCGGGAGGGCCGATAGGTGAGCAGTTCTTC.

This chain connects TRBV9 to TRBJ2-5, with TRBD1 identical over 10 bases. Germline CDR1 SGDLS, CDR2 YYNGEE. The CDR3 has 15 residues. V shed 9 bases and J 4 bases; nucleotides not matched to a gene: 12. Written as DNA, the CDR3 is TGTGCCACCGGGACAGGGGACGGAGGTGGAGAGACCCAGTACTTC. It is translated as CATGTGDGGGETQYF.

The rearrangement links TRBV5-1 to TRBJ2-3; D is ambiguous. This CDR3 contains 12 residues. Germline V lookup: CDR1 SGHRS, CDR2 YFSETQ. Between the trimmed V and J ends, which lost 4 bases and 5 bases, there was a span of 8 bases. The CDR3 sequence is CASSENLDTQYF. DNA of the CDR3: TGCGCCAGCAGCGAAAACTTAGATACGCAGTATTTT.

The J gene is TRBJ2-5, the V gene TRBV20-1, with TRBD2 matching over 12 bases. The J call may be faulty, since TRBJ2-7 better matches the DNA end. The CDR3 is 16 amino acids. Germline V CDR1 and CDR2: DFQATT, SNEGSKA (reference sequence). CDR3 sequence reads: CSARRTLLTSGSEQYF. Here the CDR3 DNA reads TGCAGTGCTAGACGCACTTTGCTGACTAGCGGGAGCGAGCAGTACTTC.

This rearrangement joins TRBV12-3 or TRBV12-4 to TRBJ2-7; D ambiguous. The end of the DNA aligns better with TRBJ2-5, so the J call may be wrong. The CDR3 consists of 12 residues. CDR3 nucleotide sequence: TGTGCCAGCAGCCGATCGTTGGAGACCCAGTACTTC. Residues: CASSRSLETQYF.

The chain uses TRBV7-2 and TRBJ1-5; no firm D call. Trimming left V 5 bases short and J 4 bases short, with 12 bases between. The CDR3 extends over 14 amino acids. The V gene's germline CDR1 is SGHTA and CDR2 FQGNSA. The DNA of the CDR3 is TGTGCCAGCAGCGAAGGTTCAGCAAATCAGCCCCAGCATTTT. As protein: CASSEGSANQPQHF.

Of note for this clonotype: One end of the junction is discordant with germline, which a read error may explain. The CDR3 region is CASGQGPGQGIENEQFF. Written as DNA, the CDR3 is TGCGCCAGCGGCCAAGGGCCGGGACAGGGGATCGAGAATGAGCAGTTCTTC. The chain couples TRBV4-1 to TRBJ2-1; TRBD1 matches at 10 bases. The CDR3 runs to 17 residues. Germline V CDR1 and CDR2: MGHRA, YSYEKL.

This clonotype was seen more than once but under ten times. This chain uses TRBV20-1 with TRBJ2-1; D may be TRBD2 (5 bases). Trimming left V 1 base short and J 2 bases short, with 12 bases between. Germline V lookup: CDR1 DFQATT, CDR2 SNEGSKA (reference sequence). This CDR3 contains 15 residues. In DNA, the CDR3 is TGCAGTGCTAGAGTGGGCGGGCTAACCTACAATGAGCAGTTCTTC. Amino acid sequence: CSARVGGLTYNEQFF.

The chain carries TRBV24-1 and TRBJ2-6; D is perhaps TRBD2 (6 bases). Trimming pared 9 bases from V and 0 bases from J, leaving 14 bases between. Germline V gives CDR1 KGHDR, CDR2 SFDVKD. This CDR3 contains 16 residues. DNA of the CDR3: TGTGCCACCGCTGGCGGGATTTTCTCTGGGGCCAACGTCCTGACTTTC. Its translation is CATAGGIFSGANVLTF.